This T cell receptor (beta chain) originates from a study of blood T cell repertoires in COVID-19. Study summary: The study drew acute and convalescent COVID-19 samples from the United States, Italy and Spain.

Clones were read by immunoSEQ multiplex PCR, and TCRdb kept only the in-frame ones, dropping some. The data show 100,000 to 150,000 clones, 79% seen once. Per germline, CDR1 SGDLS and CDR2 YYNGEE. CDR3 size: 18 residues. V trimming: 3 bases; J trimming: 3 bases; junction bases outside the gene matches: 15. The source is a man aged 35 to 55 with active or convalescent COVID-19. V is TRBV9 and J is TRBJ2-7; TRBD1 matches 10 bases. Specimen: peripheral blood. In DNA, the CDR3 is TGTGCCAGCAGCGCAGGCCCTCCGCGGGACAGGGGTTACTACGAGCAGTACTTC. Translated, it gives CASSAGPPRDRGYYEQYF.